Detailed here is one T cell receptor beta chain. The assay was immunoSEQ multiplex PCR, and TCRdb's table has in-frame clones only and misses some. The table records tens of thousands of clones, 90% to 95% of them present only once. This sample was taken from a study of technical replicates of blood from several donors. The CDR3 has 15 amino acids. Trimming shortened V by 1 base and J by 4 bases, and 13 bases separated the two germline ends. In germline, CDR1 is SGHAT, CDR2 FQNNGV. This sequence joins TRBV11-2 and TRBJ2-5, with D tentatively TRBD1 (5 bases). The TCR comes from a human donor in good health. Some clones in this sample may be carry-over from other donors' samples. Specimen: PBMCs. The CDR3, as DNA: TGTGCCAGCAGCTTAGGTCGCAGGGTGGGAGAGACCCAGTACTTC. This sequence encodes CASSLGRRVGETQYF.